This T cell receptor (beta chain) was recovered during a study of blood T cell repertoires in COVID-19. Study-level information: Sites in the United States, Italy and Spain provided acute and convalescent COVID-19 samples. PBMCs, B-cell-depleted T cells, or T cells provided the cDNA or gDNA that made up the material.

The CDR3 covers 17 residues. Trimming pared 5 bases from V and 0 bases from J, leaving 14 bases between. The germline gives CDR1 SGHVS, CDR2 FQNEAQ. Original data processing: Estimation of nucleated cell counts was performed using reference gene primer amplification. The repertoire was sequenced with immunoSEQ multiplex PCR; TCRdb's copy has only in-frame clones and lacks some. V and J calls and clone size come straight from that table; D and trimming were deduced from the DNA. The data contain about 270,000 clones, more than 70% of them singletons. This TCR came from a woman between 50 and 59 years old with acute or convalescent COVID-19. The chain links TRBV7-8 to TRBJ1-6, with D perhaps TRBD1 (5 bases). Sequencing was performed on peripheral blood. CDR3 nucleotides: TGTGCCAGCAGCAGGCAGGGCCAGAGCTCCTATAATTCACCCCTCCACTTT. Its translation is CASSRQGQSSYNSPLHF. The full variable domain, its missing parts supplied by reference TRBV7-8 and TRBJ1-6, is GAGVSQSPRYKVAKRGQDVALRCDPISGHVSLFWYQQALGQGPEFLTYFQNEAQLDKSGLPSDRFFAERPEGSVSTLKIQRTQQEDSAVYLCASSRQGQSSYNSPLHFGNGTRLTVT.